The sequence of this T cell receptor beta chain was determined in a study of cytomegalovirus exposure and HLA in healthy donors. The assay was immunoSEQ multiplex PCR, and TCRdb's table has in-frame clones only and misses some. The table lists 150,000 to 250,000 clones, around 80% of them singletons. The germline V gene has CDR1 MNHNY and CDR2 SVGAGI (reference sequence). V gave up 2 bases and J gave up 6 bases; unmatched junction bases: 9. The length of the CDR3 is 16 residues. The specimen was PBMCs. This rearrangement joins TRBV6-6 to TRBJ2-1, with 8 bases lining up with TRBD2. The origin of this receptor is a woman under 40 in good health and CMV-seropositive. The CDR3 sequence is CASSYVRLAGSNEQFF. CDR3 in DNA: TGTGCCAGCAGTTACGTTCGCCTAGCGGGCAGCAATGAGCAGTTCTTC.